This TCR beta chain was profiled in a study of blood T cells in healthy people across ages. Study results and limitations: More naive CD4+ cells and higher diversity marked long-lived donors relative to aged donors. In these data, TCR beta diversity tracked strongly with naive T cell percentage.

Primers used in a second PCR of roughly 7 to 12 cycles were a sample-barcoded 5' primer and a J-beta primer mix. Every cDNA molecule carried a tag from a template-switch adaptor bearing 12 random nucleotides. TCRdb called the 5' RACE reads again in MiXCR, with one record for every CDR3 protein. This table holds approximately 800,000 distinct CDR3 sequences, about three fifths found once. Total RNA was isolated from each sample in quantities of at least 5.5 micrograms. Remarks on this clonotype: The antigen remains unidentified.

The V gene lost 2 bases and the J gene lost 5 bases, with 15 bases spanning the gap. This CDR3 spans 15 amino acids. Germline CDR1 reads MNHNY; CDR2 reads SVGAGI (reference sequence). The chain uses TRBV6-6 and TRBJ2-5; D is uncertain. The specimen was blood. The receptor comes from a man under 40 in good health. CDR3 protein: CASSYLGGVGETQYF. The CDR3, as DNA: TGTGCCAGCAGTTACCTAGGTGGGGTAGGGGAGACCCAGTACTTC.